What follows describes a single T cell receptor (beta chain). The data stem from a study of blood T cell repertoires in COVID-19. This study enrolled people aged about 18 to 100 from around 25 US geographic areas. Profiled with immunoSEQ multiplex PCR; TCRdb holds only in-frame clones, not every one. The table shows around 360,000 clones, with roughly 87% occurring only once. The origin of this receptor is a woman aged 25 to 39 who had recovered from COVID-19. The sample comprised PBMCs or T cells enriched from blood (not recorded which).

The CDR3 nucleotides are TGTGCCAGCTCCTCCGGTGGGCGGGGGTCCTCCTACGAGCAGTACTTC. It encodes CASSSGGRGSSYEQYF. The chain couples TRBV18 to TRBJ2-7; TRBD2 aligns across 7 bases. The CDR3 loop spans 16 amino acids. CDR1 KGHSH and CDR2 LQKENI come from the germline V gene. With 6 bases clipped from V and 0 bases from J, the junction kept 11 bases outside the gene matches.